This T cell receptor (beta chain) was found in a study of blood T cell repertoires in COVID-19. Recovered participants had two consecutive negative NP/OP PCR tests, healthcare professional clearance, or symptom resolution. Per the original data handling: For nucleated cells, counts were estimated from reference gene primer amplification. TCRdb's copy holds only in-frame clones and misses some; the assay was immunoSEQ multiplex PCR. The DNA gave D and trimming, while V, J and clone size come from that table. The sample carries fewer than 450,000 clones, more than 75% recorded once. This TCR derives from a woman between 18 and 29 years old who had recovered from COVID-19. The sample taken for sequencing was PBMCs or T cells enriched from blood (not recorded which).

CDR3 nucleotides: TGTGCCAGCAGTTTCGGGACAGGGGCACGCACTGAAGCTTTCTTT. As protein: CASSFGTGARTEAFF. This chain uses TRBV27 with TRBJ1-1; 10 bases are a match to TRBD1. CDR1 is MNHEY, CDR2 SMNVEV, per germline (reference sequence). V trimming: 3 bases; J trimming: 4 bases; junction bases outside the gene matches: 5. This CDR3 is 15 amino acids long.